This T cell receptor beta chain came from a study of shared clonotypes between healthy human individuals. At the level of the study: CD8 memory received one plate per donor, CD8 naive two, CD4 memory three and CD4 naive three.

As regards this clone: Its antigen is unknown.

The protocol was immunoSEQ multiplex PCR, while the TCRdb copy is restricted to in-frame clones and leaves out a portion. The table shows around 100,000 clones, with about 67% occurring only once. Overall study findings and caveats: Shared across a few donors were about 4.6% of the naive CD4 clonotypes.

The CDR3 runs 13 residues. The chain links TRBV21-1 to TRBJ2-5; TRBD1 is taken as the D call from the table, unchecked against the DNA. TRBV21-1 is annotated as a pseudogene. This receptor was taken from a woman aged 25 to 39 in good health. The specimen sequenced was memory CD8+ T cells sorted from blood. Subset specified: CD45RO+ cells pooled with CCR7-negative TemRA cells. Here the CDR3 DNA reads TGTGCCAGCAGCATATCCTCCAGGGAGACCCAGTACTTC. It yields the protein CASSISSRETQYF.